This TCR beta chain appears in the sequencing data of a study of blood T cell repertoires in COVID-19. Germline CDR1 is SGHDT and CDR2 is YYEEEE. V lost 0 bases and J 11 bases, leaving 11 bases between the germline ends. CDR3 length equals 12 residues. Per the authors' pipeline: The assay estimated nucleated cells by amplifying reference gene primers. Sequencing used immunoSEQ multiplex PCR; TCRdb keeps in-frame clones, though not all of them. The DNA was the basis for D and trimming; V, J and clone size are from that table. The sample has about 110,000 clones, about nine tenths seen once. This TCR derives from a man between 45 and 60 years old with active or convalescent COVID-19. The chain combines TRBV5-6 with TRBJ1-1; no clear D gene. What was sequenced was peripheral blood. For the CDR3, the DNA is TGTGCCAGCAGCTTGGGGGCTGGTGATGCTTTCTTT. It translates to CASSLGAGDAFF.